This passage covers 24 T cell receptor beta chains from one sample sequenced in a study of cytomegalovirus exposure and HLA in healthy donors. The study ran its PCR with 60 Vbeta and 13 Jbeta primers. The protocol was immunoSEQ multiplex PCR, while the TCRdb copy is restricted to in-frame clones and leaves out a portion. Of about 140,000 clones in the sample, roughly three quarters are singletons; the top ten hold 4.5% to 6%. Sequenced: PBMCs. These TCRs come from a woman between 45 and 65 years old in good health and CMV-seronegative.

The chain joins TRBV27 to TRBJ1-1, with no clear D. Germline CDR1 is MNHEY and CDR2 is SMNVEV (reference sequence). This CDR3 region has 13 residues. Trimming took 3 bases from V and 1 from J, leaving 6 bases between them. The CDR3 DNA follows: TGTGCCAGCAGTTTTAGCGCGAACACTGAAGCTTTCTTT. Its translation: CASSFSANTEAFF.

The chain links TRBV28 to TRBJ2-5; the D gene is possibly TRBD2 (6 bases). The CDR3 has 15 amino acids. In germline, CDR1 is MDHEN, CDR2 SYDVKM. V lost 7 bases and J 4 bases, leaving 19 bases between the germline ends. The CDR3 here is CASNLYGGPGETQYF. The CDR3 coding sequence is TGTGCCAGCAATCTCTACGGGGGACCTGGAGAGACCCAGTACTTC.

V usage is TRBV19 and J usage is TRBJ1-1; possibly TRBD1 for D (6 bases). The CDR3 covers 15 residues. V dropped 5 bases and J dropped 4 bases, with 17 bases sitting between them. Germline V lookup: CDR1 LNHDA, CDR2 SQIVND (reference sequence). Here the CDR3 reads CASSPRRGGITEAFF. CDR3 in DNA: TGTGCCAGTAGTCCCCGAAGGGGGGGGATCACTGAAGCTTTCTTT.

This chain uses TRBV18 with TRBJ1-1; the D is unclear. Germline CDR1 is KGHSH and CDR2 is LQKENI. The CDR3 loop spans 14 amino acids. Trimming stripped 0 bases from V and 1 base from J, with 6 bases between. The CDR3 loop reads CASSPPSGNTEAFF. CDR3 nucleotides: TGTGCCAGCTCACCACCGTCAGGGAACACTGAAGCTTTCTTT.

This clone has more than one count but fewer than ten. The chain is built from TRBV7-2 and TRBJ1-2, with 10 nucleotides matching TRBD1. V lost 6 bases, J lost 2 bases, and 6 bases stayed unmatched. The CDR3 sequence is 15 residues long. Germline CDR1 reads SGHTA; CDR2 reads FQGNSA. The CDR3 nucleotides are TGTGCCAGCAGGCGACAGGGGGCTGAGAACTATGGCTACACCTTC. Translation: CASRRQGAENYGYTF.

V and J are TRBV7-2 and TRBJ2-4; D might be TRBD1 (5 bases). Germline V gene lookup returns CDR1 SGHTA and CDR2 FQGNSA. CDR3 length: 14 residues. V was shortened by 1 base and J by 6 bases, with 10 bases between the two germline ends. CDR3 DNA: TGTGCCAGCAGCTTAGATTCAGGGCGAAACATTCAGTACTTC. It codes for CASSLDSGRNIQYF.

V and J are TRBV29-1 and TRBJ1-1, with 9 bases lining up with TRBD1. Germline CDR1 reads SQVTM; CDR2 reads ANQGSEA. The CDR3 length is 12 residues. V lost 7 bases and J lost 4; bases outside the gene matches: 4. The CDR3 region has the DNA TGCAGCGACCTGACAGGGGGCACTGAAGCTTTCTTT. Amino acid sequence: CSDLTGGTEAFF.

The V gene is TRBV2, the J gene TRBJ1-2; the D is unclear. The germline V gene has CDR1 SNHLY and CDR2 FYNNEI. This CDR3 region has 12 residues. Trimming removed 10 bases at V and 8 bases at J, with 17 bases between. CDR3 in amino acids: CAIIPPGRGYTF. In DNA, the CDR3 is TGTGCCATCATCCCGCCGGGTCGGGGCTACACCTTC. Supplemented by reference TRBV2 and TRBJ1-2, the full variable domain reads EPEVTQTPSHQVTQMGQEVILRCVPISNHLYFYWYRQILGQKVEFLVSFYNNEISEKSEIFDDQFSVERPDGSNFTLKIRSTKLEDSAMYFCAIIPPGRGYTFGSGTRLTVV.

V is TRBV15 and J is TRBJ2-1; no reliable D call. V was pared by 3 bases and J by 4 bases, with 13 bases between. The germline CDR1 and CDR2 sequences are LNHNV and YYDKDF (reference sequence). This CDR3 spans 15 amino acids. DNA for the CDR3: TGTGCCACCAGCAGGGAGACCTGGTCTTACAATGAGCAGTTCTTC. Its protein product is CATSRETWSYNEQFF. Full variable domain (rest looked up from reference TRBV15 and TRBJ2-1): DAMVIQNPRYQVTQFGKPVTLSCSQTLNHNVMYWYQQKSSQAPKLLFHYYDKDFNNEADTPDNFQSRRPNTSFCFLDIRSPGLGDTAMYLCATSRETWSYNEQFFGPGTRLTVL.

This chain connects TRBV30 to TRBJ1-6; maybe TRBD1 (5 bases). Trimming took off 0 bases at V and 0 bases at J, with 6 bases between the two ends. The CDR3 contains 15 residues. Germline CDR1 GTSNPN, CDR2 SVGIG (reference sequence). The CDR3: CAWSVDSSYNSPLHF. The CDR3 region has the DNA TGTGCCTGGAGTGTTGACAGCTCCTATAATTCACCCCTCCACTTT.

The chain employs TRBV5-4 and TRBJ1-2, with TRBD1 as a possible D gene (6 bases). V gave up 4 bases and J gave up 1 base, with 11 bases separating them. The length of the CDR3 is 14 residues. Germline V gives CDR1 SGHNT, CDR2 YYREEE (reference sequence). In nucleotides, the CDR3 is TGTGCCAGCAGCACCGGACAGCATAACTATGGCTACACCTTC. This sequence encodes CASSTGQHNYGYTF.

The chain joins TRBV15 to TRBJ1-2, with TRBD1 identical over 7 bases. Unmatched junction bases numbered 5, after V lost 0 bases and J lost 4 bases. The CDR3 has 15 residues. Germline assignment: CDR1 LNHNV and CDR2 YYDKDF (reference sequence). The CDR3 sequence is CATSRDTGAGYGYTF. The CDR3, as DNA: TGTGCCACCAGCAGAGATACAGGGGCGGGCTATGGCTACACCTTC.

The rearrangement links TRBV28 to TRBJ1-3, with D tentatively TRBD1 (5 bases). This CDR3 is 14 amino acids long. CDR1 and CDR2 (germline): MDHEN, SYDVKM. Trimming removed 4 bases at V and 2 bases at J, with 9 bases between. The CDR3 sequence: CASSWRGPGNTIYF. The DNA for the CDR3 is TGTGCCAGCAGTTGGAGGGGACCTGGAAACACCATATATTTT.

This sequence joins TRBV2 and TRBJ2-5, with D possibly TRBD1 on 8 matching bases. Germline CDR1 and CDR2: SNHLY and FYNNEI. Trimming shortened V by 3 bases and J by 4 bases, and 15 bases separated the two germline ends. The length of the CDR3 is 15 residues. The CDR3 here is CASSERTGRGETQYF. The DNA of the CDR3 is TGTGCCAGCAGTGAGCGGACAGGGAGGGGAGAGACCCAGTACTTC.

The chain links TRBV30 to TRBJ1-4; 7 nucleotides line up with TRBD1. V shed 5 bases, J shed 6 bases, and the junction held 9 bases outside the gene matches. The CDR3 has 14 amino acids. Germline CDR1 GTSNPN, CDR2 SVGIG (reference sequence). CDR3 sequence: CAWARNRGDEKLFF. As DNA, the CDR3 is TGTGCCTGGGCTAGAAACAGGGGAGATGAAAAACTGTTTTTT. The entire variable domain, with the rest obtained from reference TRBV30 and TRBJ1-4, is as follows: SQTIHQWPATLVQPVGSPLSLECTVEGTSNPNLYWYRQAAGRGLQLLFYSVGIGQISSEVPQNLSASRPQDRQFILSSKKLLLSDSGFYLCAWARNRGDEKLFFGSGTQLSVL.

CDR3 protein: CAWSVHRDTQYF. CDR3 DNA: TGTGCCTGGAGTGTACACAGGGATACGCAGTATTTT. J is TRBJ2-3 and V is TRBV30, with D possibly matching TRBD1 (5 bases). Trimming stripped 0 bases from V and 6 bases from J, with 7 bases between. The CDR3 consists of 12 residues. CDR1 and CDR2 from the germline V gene are GTSNPN and SVGIG (reference sequence).

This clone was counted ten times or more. CDR3 DNA sequence: TGTGCCAGCAGCCCCCTAGCCGTTAGCTCCTACAATGAGCAGTTCTTC. Protein sequence: CASSPLAVSSYNEQFF. The rearrangement uses TRBV7-9 and TRBJ2-1; D perhaps matches TRBD2 (5 bases). This CDR3 is 16 amino acids long. The germline V gene encodes CDR1 SEHNR and CDR2 FQNEAQ (reference sequence). V was trimmed by 5 bases and J by 0 bases, leaving 14 bases between them.

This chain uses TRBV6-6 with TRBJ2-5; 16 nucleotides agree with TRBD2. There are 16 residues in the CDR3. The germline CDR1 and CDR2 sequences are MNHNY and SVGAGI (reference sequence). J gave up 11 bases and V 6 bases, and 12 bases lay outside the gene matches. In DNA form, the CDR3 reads TGTGCCAGCAGGGGGACTAGCGGGGGGGAGCCGGGTGAGCAGTACTTC. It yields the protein CASRGTSGGEPGEQYF.

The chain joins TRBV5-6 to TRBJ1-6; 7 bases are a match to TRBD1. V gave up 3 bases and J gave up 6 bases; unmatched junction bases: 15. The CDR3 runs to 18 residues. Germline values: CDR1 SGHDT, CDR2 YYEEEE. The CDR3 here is CASSSRGGRGPLNSPLHF. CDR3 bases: TGTGCCAGCAGCTCCCGAGGGGGCAGGGGCCCCCTTAATTCACCCCTCCACTTT.

This CDR3 reads CASSLRSDDTQYF. The CDR3, as DNA: TGTGCCAGCAGCCTCAGGTCTGACGATACGCAGTATTTT. The J gene is TRBJ2-3, the V gene TRBV2; no firm D call. This CDR3 has 13 amino acids. Germline CDR1 reads SNHLY; CDR2 reads FYNNEI. Trimming stripped 6 bases from V and 6 bases from J, with 13 bases between.

CDR3 amino acids: CASSSPGTGAHEQYF. CDR3 nucleotides: TGTGCCAGCAGCTCACCCGGGACAGGGGCCCACGAGCAGTACTTC. This rearrangement joins TRBV7-9 to TRBJ2-7, with TRBD1 matching 10 bases. Germline V gene sequence: CDR1 SEHNR, CDR2 FQNEAQ (reference sequence). The junction had 8 bases not matched to a gene; V was cut back by 4 bases and J by 5 bases. CDR3 length: 15 residues. Complete variable domain (other parts from reference TRBV7-9 and TRBJ2-7): DTGVSQNPRHKITKRGQNVTFRCDPISEHNRLYWYRQTLGQGPEFLTYFQNEAQLEKSRLLSDRFSAERPKGSFSTLEIQRTEQGDSAMYLCASSSPGTGAHEQYFGPGTRLTVT.

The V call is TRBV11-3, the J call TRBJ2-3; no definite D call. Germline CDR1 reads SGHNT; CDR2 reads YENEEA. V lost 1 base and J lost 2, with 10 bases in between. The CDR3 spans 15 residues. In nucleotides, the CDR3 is TGTGCCAGCAGCTTAGGCACTACAACCACAGATACGCAGTATTTT. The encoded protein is CASSLGTTTTDTQYF.

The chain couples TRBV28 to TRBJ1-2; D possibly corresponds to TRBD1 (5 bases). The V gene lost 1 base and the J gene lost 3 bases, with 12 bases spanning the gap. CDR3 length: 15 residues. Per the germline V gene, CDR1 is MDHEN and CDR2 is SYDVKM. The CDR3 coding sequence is TGTGCCAGCAGTTTATCCCCGCAGGGATACTATGGCTACACCTTC. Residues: CASSLSPQGYYGYTF.

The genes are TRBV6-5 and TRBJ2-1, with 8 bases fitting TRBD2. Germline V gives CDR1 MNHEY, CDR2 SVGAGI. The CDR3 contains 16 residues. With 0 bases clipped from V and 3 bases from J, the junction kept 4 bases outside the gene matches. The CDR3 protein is CASSYSSSGGYNEQFF. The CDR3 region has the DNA TGTGCCAGCAGTTACTCGAGCAGCGGGGGCTACAATGAGCAGTTCTTC.